This T cell receptor beta chain appears in the sequencing data of a study of OX40 agonist ivuxolimab in advanced cancers. Broader study findings: Relatively little clonal expansion, among the lowest observed, appeared in partial responders at 0.1-3.0 mg/kg.

Patients with autoimmune history or systemic immunosuppression were excluded. Cycle 7 day 1, cycle 4 day 1, and baseline were the timepoints at which blood was sampled. This CDR3 has 13 residues. Trimming stripped 4 bases from V and 5 bases from J, with 9 bases between. Germline assignment: CDR1 SGHVS and CDR2 FQNEAQ. Comment on this clone: What it binds is not known.

The method was immunoSEQ multiplex PCR; TCRdb's version includes in-frame clones alone and lacks a portion of them. Of roughly 9,400 clones detected, roughly 71% appear once; the ten largest clones hold roughly 25%. The receptor's source is an adult with an advanced solid tumor such as melanoma, head and neck, liver or kidney cancer. The sequenced sample was CD4+ or CD8+ T cells sorted from blood, obtained in a trial of the OX40 agonist ivuxolimab. This chain connects TRBV7-8 to TRBJ2-1, with D possibly called TRBD1 or TRBD2 (5 bases each). The chain's CDR3 is CASSWDGNNEQFF. DNA for the CDR3: TGTGCCAGCAGCTGGGACGGAAACAATGAGCAGTTCTTC.